Presented here are 20 T cell receptor beta chains from one specimen sequenced in a study of CD8 T cells in ankylosing spondylitis. A single record per CDR3 protein comes from TCRdb applying MiXCR to the 5' RACE reads. Found here are hundreds of thousands of distinct CDR3 sequences, 20% of them singletons; the top ten hold roughly 8%. The sequenced sample was blood, either unsorted or a sorted T cell fraction (not recorded which). The receptor set was obtained from a male donor with ankylosing spondylitis or in good health (not recorded which).

In this sample, this clonotype turned up a few times. The rearrangement joins TRBV10-3 to TRBJ1-3; D gene uncertain. CDR3 length equals 14 residues. Trimming took 3 bases from V and 2 from J, leaving 8 bases between them. From germline, CDR1 is ENHRY and CDR2 SYGVKD. The CDR3 is CAISDMTTGNTIYF. The CDR3 bases are TGTGCCATCAGTGATATGACAACTGGAAACACCATATATTTT.

This chain links TRBV5-1 with TRBJ2-3; no clear D. The CDR3 is 16 amino acids. The V and J ends lost 0 bases and 2 bases respectively, with 13 bases between them. The germline V gene has CDR1 SGHRS and CDR2 YFSETQ. The DNA for the CDR3 is TGCGCCAGCAGCTTGGCCCCGTTGCAGAACACAGATACGCAGTATTTT. It is translated as CASSLAPLQNTDTQYF.

This chain connects TRBV12-3 or TRBV12-4 to TRBJ1-1, with D unresolved. Trimming left V 6 bases short and J 0 bases short, with 8 bases between. The CDR3 covers 13 residues. In DNA form, the CDR3 reads TGTGCCAGCAGGGGAACTTTGAACACTGAAGCTTTCTTT. This gives the protein CASRGTLNTEAFF.

V gene TRBV27 combines with J gene TRBJ2-2, with 7 positions matching TRBD1. The CDR3 covers 17 residues. The V and J ends lost 1 base and 3 bases, in that order; junction bases with no gene match: 8. Per the germline V gene, CDR1 is MNHEY and CDR2 is SMNVEV (reference sequence). The DNA for the CDR3 is TGTGCCAGCAGTTTATATCCCCCGACAGGGTACACCGGGGAGCTGTTTTTT. Its translation is CASSLYPPTGYTGELFF.

This clonotype occurred a few times. The CDR3 is CASSGGTSGRGYNEQFF. The DNA of the CDR3 is TGTGCCAGCAGCGGAGGGACTAGCGGGAGGGGGTACAATGAGCAGTTCTTC. The chain carries TRBV9 and TRBJ2-1, with TRBD2 matching 16 bases. Trimming at V came to 3 bases and at J to 4 bases, leaving 4 bases not matched to a gene. CDR3 length: 17 amino acids. The germline CDR1 and CDR2 sequences are SGDLS and YYNGEE.

In its sample, this clonotype was seen a few times. The V and J genes are TRBV12-3 or TRBV12-4 and TRBJ2-1, with 11 bases that match TRBD2. V dropped 6 bases and J dropped 4; count of bases not matched to a gene: 8. The CDR3 runs 16 residues. This CDR3 reads CASRLRGTSGYNEQFF. CDR3 nucleotides: TGTGCCAGCAGATTAAGAGGGACTAGCGGTTACAATGAGCAGTTCTTC.

The V call is TRBV5-1, the J call TRBJ1-6; D is unclear. Looked up from germline, CDR1 is SGHRS and CDR2 is YFSETQ. The CDR3 covers 14 residues. V was trimmed by 0 bases and J by 7 bases, leaving 8 bases between them. This chain's CDR3 is CASSLEASNSPLHF. The DNA of the CDR3 is TGCGCCAGCAGCTTGGAGGCCAGCAATTCACCCCTCCACTTT.

This clonotype was seen ten or more times. This sequence joins TRBV4-1 and TRBJ1-1, with a tentative D call TRBD1 (5 bases). CDR3 size: 14 residues. Germline-derived CDR1 and CDR2 are MGHRA and YSYEKL. Trimming took off 6 bases at V and 1 base at J, with 12 bases between the two ends. The CDR3 here is CASRGTLKNTEAFF. CDR3 bases: TGCGCCAGCAGAGGGACCCTGAAGAACACTGAAGCTTTCTTT.

In this sample, this clonotype turned up once. The V call is TRBV7-2, the J call TRBJ1-1; no clear D gene. This CDR3 is built from 15 residues. Trimming pared 2 bases from V and 5 bases from J, leaving 15 bases between. Germline CDR1 reads SGHTA; CDR2 reads FQGNSA. This chain's CDR3 is CASSLFRAPGTEAFF. CDR3 in DNA: TGTGCCAGCAGCTTATTCCGGGCCCCGGGTACTGAAGCTTTCTTT.

V is TRBV12-3 or TRBV12-4 and J is TRBJ1-2, with D unresolved. Trimming removed 5 bases at V and 3 bases at J, with 10 bases between. The CDR3 spans 13 residues. CDR3 residues: CASSPSPDYGYTF. CDR3 in DNA: TGTGCCAGCAGTCCTTCACCGGACTATGGCTACACCTTC.

This clonotype was detected ten times or more. The rearrangement joins TRBV5-1 to TRBJ2-7; possible D gene TRBD2, 6 bases. V lost 1 base and J lost 2, with 19 bases in between. The CDR3 loop spans 17 amino acids. Per the germline V gene, CDR1 is SGHRS and CDR2 is YFSETQ. CDR3 residues: CASSLLPSRDIAYEQYV. The CDR3 bases are TGCGCCAGCAGCTTGTTGCCCTCGCGGGATATAGCCTACGAGCAGTACGTC.

The V and J genes are TRBV12-3 or TRBV12-4 and TRBJ2-3; 13 positions match TRBD2. Losses at the gene ends were 3 bases for V and 11 bases for J; bases not matched to a gene: 5. CDR3 length: 14 residues. The CDR3 region has the DNA TGTGCCAGCAGTTTCAGACTAGCGGGGGGAGGGCAGTATTTT. It specifies CASSFRLAGGGQYF.

This clonotype came up a few times. The chain recombines TRBV6-5 with TRBJ2-3, with TRBD2 as a possible D gene (5 bases). V lost 0 bases and J lost 2, with 15 bases in between. The CDR3 runs to 17 residues. Germline V gene data show CDR1 as MNHEY and CDR2 as SVGAGI. The CDR3 coding sequence is TGTGCCAGCAGTTACTCGTTAGGCACTAGTCTCACAGATACGCAGTATTTT. It is translated as CASSYSLGTSLTDTQYF.

This clonotype has more than one count but fewer than ten. J is TRBJ2-1 and V is TRBV24-1; D not resolved. The germline CDR1 and CDR2 sequences are KGHDR and SFDVKD. This CDR3 has 13 amino acids. Trimming cost V 7 bases and J 4 bases, with 10 bases left between them. For the CDR3, the DNA is TGTGCCACCAGAGACGACGGATACAATGAGCAGTTCTTC. This translates into CATRDDGYNEQFF.

The rearrangement joins TRBV15 to TRBJ2-6; D is unresolved. There are 14 residues in the CDR3. V shed 5 bases and J shed 0 bases, with 5 bases lying between them. Germline lookup yields CDR1 LNHNV and CDR2 YYDKDF (reference sequence). The CDR3 loop is CATSPASGANVLTF. CDR3 nucleotides: TGTGCCACCAGCCCAGCCTCTGGGGCCAACGTCCTGACTTTC.

This clonotype occurred a few times. For the CDR3, the DNA is TGTGCTAGCAGTTTGGTTGGGTTGTACGAGCAGTACGTC. Its translation: CASSLVGLYEQYV. The rearrangement uses TRBV7-7 and TRBJ2-7; D gene unclear. Germline CDR1 and CDR2: SSHAT and FNYEAQ (reference sequence). The CDR3 spans 13 residues.

The chain has TRBV19 and TRBJ2-1; 12 bases are shared with TRBD2. This CDR3 is 18 amino acids long. CDR1 and CDR2 from the germline V gene are LNHDA and SQIVND (reference sequence). J gave up 5 bases and V 8 bases, and 16 bases lay outside the gene matches. This chain's CDR3 is CASAHPGLAGGPHNEQFF. Written as DNA, the CDR3 is TGTGCCAGTGCCCATCCGGGGCTAGCGGGAGGGCCCCACAATGAGCAGTTCTTC.

This clonotype has a count of ten or more. The chain joins TRBV28 to TRBJ1-1; D might be TRBD1 (6 bases). The V end was cut by 3 bases, the J end by 0 bases, with 14 bases between. Germline lookup yields CDR1 MDHEN and CDR2 SYDVKM. The CDR3 totals 16 residues. The CDR3 coding sequence is TGTGCCAGCAGTTTTTGGGTCGGACAGCTGAACACTGAAGCTTTCTTT. Amino acids: CASSFWVGQLNTEAFF.

The V call is TRBV6-1, the J call TRBJ2-3; 10 bases are a match to TRBD2. CDR1 MNHNS and CDR2 SASEGT come from the germline V gene. The trim removed 5 bases at V and 0 bases at J, leaving 8 bases unmatched. The CDR3 extends over 17 amino acids. This CDR3 is CASSRAGGSGSTDTQYF. Here the CDR3 DNA reads TGTGCCAGCAGTAGAGCGGGGGGGTCGGGGAGCACAGATACGCAGTATTTT.

The chain uses TRBV5-1 and TRBJ2-3, with D tentatively TRBD2 (6 bases). With 4 bases removed from V and 6 bases from J, the gap between germline ends came to 21 bases. CDR1 and CDR2 (germline): SGHRS, YFSETQ. CDR3 length: 16 residues. The CDR3 DNA reads TGCGCCAGCAGCAACCAAGGGACTCCATCCACGGATACGCAGTATTTT. Protein sequence: CASSNQGTPSTDTQYF. Drawing the rest from reference TRBV5-1 and TRBJ2-3, the complete variable domain is KAGVTQTPRYLIKTRGQQVTLSCSPISGHRSVSWYQQTPGQGLQFLFEYFSETQRNKGNFPGRFSGRQFSNSRSEMNVSTLELGDSALYLCASSNQGTPSTDTQYFGPGTRLTVL.